The 29 T cell receptor beta chains presented below share a single source sample, sequenced in a study of HIV-infected patients and healthy controls. TCRdb redid the calling of the 5' RACE reads with MiXCR, one entry per CDR3 protein. The sample shows around 67,000 distinct CDR3 sequences, 16% of them seen only once. The specimen sequenced was CD4+ T cells from blood. All receptors derive from a human donor in good health.

This clonotype has a handful of counts. The gene calls are TRBV7-2 and TRBJ2-3; tentative D call: TRBD2 (6 bases). The CDR3 spans 15 residues. Germline assignment: CDR1 SGHTA and CDR2 FQGNSA. The V end lost 1 base, the J end lost 4 bases, and 12 bases lay between the germline ends. Here the CDR3 DNA reads TGTGCCAGCAGCTTAGTGGGTAGCGGATCAGATACGCAGTATTTT. This encodes CASSLVGSGSDTQYF.

This clonotype was counted ten times or more. The V call is TRBV6-2 or TRBV6-3, the J call TRBJ2-5, with D unresolved. Germline V gives CDR1 MNHEY, CDR2 SVGEGT. This CDR3 has 11 amino acids. The V gene lost 10 bases and the J gene lost 4 bases, with 10 bases spanning the gap. The CDR3 region has the DNA TGTGCCACACAGCGAACAGAGACCCAGTACTTC. Amino acids: CATQRTETQYF.

Turning to this clonotype: A much bigger clone sits one base away, suggesting this may be a read error. The rearrangement uses TRBV30 and TRBJ1-6; D is undetermined. This CDR3 is 12 amino acids long. Germline V gene data show CDR1 as GTSNPN and CDR2 as SVGIG (reference sequence). CDR3 bases: TGTGCCTGGAGTGTAAAGGTACCGGCCCTCCGCTTT. Translation: CAWSVKVPALRF.

This clonotype was seen a handful of times. The chain combines TRBV3-1 with TRBJ1-6; no reliable D call. From germline, CDR1 is LGHDT and CDR2 YNNKEL (reference sequence). The CDR3 contains 15 residues. V lost 1 base and J 7 bases, leaving 11 bases between the germline ends. CDR3 sequence: CASSQGSGPNSPLHF. The CDR3 nucleotides are TGTGCCAGCAGCCAAGGCTCTGGCCCAAATTCACCCCTCCACTTT.

The chain employs TRBV18 and TRBJ2-1, with D possibly being TRBD1 (5 bases). V was shortened by 10 bases and J by 5 bases, with 21 bases between the two germline ends. Germline CDR1 reads KGHSH; CDR2 reads LQKENI. This CDR3 region has 15 residues. The CDR3 sequence is CATPRQGAKDNEQFF. CDR3 DNA sequence: TGTGCCACCCCACGGCAGGGCGCGAAGGACAATGAGCAGTTCTTC.

This clonotype was counted between two and nine times. This sequence joins TRBV4-3 and TRBJ2-1, with 15 positions matching TRBD2. CDR1 and CDR2 (germline): LGHNA, YSLEER. The CDR3 spans 17 residues. Unmatched junction bases numbered 4, after V lost 2 bases and J lost 5 bases. The CDR3 protein is CASSQPRTSGGDNEQFF. In DNA, the CDR3 is TGCGCCAGCAGCCAACCTCGGACTAGCGGGGGGGACAATGAGCAGTTCTTC.

The chain has TRBV14 and TRBJ1-4, with a possible D match to TRBD1 (6 bases). The CDR3 totals 11 residues. Trimming removed 3 bases from V and 12 bases from J, with 8 bases in between. From germline, CDR1 is SGHDN and CDR2 FVKESK. For the CDR3, the DNA is TGTGCCAGCAGCCAGAGGGGGGAACTGTTTTTT. This encodes CASSQRGELFF.

This clonotype was seen a few times. The rearrangement links TRBV12-3 or TRBV12-4 to TRBJ2-3; 7 bases match TRBD1. This CDR3 contains 15 residues. V shed 2 bases and J 2 bases; nucleotides not matched to a gene: 4. CDR3 amino acids: CASSLSQGVTDTQYF. DNA for the CDR3: TGTGCCAGCAGTTTAAGTCAGGGGGTCACAGATACGCAGTATTTT.

This clonotype showed up just a few times. The rearrangement uses TRBV7-6 and TRBJ2-7; D not certain. Trimming stripped 2 bases from V and 5 bases from J, with 10 bases between. There are 13 residues in the CDR3. Germline values: CDR1 SGHVS, CDR2 FNYEAQ. The CDR3 reads CASSLIRNDEQYF. The CDR3 nucleotides are TGTGCCAGCAGCTTAATCCGGAACGACGAGCAGTACTTC.

This clonotype was found a few times. This chain connects TRBV2 to TRBJ1-6; weak D call: TRBD1 (5 bases). V lost 6 bases, J lost 8 bases, and 8 bases lay in between. Germline CDR1 reads SNHLY; CDR2 reads FYNNEI. The CDR3 loop spans 12 amino acids. CDR3 sequence reads: CASSDSHSPLHF. CDR3 sequence (DNA): TGTGCCAGCAGCGACAGTCATTCACCCCTCCACTTT.

This clonotype was found many times. This chain joins TRBV7-9 and TRBJ1-1; weak D call: TRBD1 (5 bases). The CDR3 is made up of 13 amino acids. The germline CDR1 and CDR2 sequences are SEHNR and FQNEAQ (reference sequence). With 3 bases removed from V and 1 base from J, the gap between germline ends came to 6 bases. CDR3 nucleotide sequence: TGTGCCAGCAGCTTGACAGCGAACACTGAAGCTTTCTTT. Its protein product is CASSLTANTEAFF.

This clonotype was detected a few times. The chain couples TRBV6-1 to TRBJ2-1; D may correspond to TRBD1 or TRBD2 (6 bases each). Germline assignment: CDR1 MNHNS and CDR2 SASEGT. This CDR3 has 15 amino acids. Between the trimmed V and J ends, which lost 1 base and 3 bases, there was a span of 10 bases. Here the CDR3 DNA reads TGTGCCAGCAGTGAAGGCGGGACATACTACAATGAGCAGTTCTTC. This gives the protein CASSEGGTYYNEQFF.

This clonotype was found a few times. The chain has TRBV5-1 and TRBJ2-5; D is perhaps TRBD1 (5 bases). Germline-derived CDR1 and CDR2 are SGHRS and YFSETQ. V lost 1 base and J lost 2, with 9 bases in between. The length of the CDR3 is 14 residues. CDR3 sequence: CASSLTGHQETQYF. The CDR3 bases are TGCGCCAGCAGCTTGACAGGCCATCAAGAGACCCAGTACTTC. The entire variable domain, with the rest obtained from reference TRBV5-1 and TRBJ2-5, is as follows: KAGVTQTPRYLIKTRGQQVTLSCSPISGHRSVSWYQQTPGQGLQFLFEYFSETQRNKGNFPGRFSGRQFSNSRSEMNVSTLELGDSALYLCASSLTGHQETQYFGPGTRLLVL.

This clonotype was counted at least ten times. The genes are TRBV4-2 and TRBJ1-5, with no clear D. The CDR3 totals 17 residues. Germline lookup yields CDR1 LGHNA and CDR2 YNFKEQ. V lost 1 base, J lost 0 bases, and 13 bases lay in between. The CDR3 loop reads CASSQAGRRNSNQPQHF. The DNA for the CDR3 is TGTGCCAGCAGCCAAGCTGGGAGACGGAATAGCAATCAGCCCCAGCATTTT.

The table lists this clonotype with many counts. The rearrangement uses TRBV4-3 and TRBJ1-1, with TRBD1 as a possible D gene (5 bases). The CDR3 sequence is 17 residues long. The germline CDR1 and CDR2 sequences are LGHNA and YSLEER. V was clipped by 1 base and J by 1 base, with 16 bases between them. DNA of the CDR3: TGCGCCAGCAGCCAAGCACTCGGGGGAAAAGGGAACACTGAAGCTTTCTTT. Protein: CASSQALGGKGNTEAFF.

The table lists this clonotype with a few counts. The chain recombines TRBV2 with TRBJ2-5; 8 positions agree with TRBD2. Germline loops: CDR1 SNHLY, CDR2 FYNNEI. The CDR3 length is 15 residues. The V gene end was trimmed by 6 bases and the J gene end by 5 bases; junction bases not matched to a gene: 11. CDR3 amino acids: CASSSTGLVLETQYF. CDR3 DNA sequence: TGTGCCAGCAGCTCCACGGGACTAGTTCTGGAGACCCAGTACTTC.

This clonotype was seen a handful of times. V gene TRBV15 combines with J gene TRBJ1-3, with TRBD1 matching over 9 bases. Trimming removed 5 bases from V and 0 bases from J; junction bases left unmatched: 8. Germline CDR1 and CDR2: LNHNV and YYDKDF (reference sequence). The CDR3 is made up of 17 amino acids. Here the CDR3 reads CATSLRDRAFSGNTIYF. CDR3 coding DNA: TGTGCCACCAGCCTCCGGGACAGGGCCTTCTCTGGAAACACCATATATTTT.

This clonotype occurred a few times. The chain is built from TRBV7-9 and TRBJ1-1; a weak D match, TRBD1 (5 bases). CDR3 size: 15 residues. Between the trimmed V and J ends, which lost 5 bases and 1 base, there was a span of 14 bases. CDR1 SEHNR and CDR2 FQNEAQ come from the germline V gene (reference sequence). The CDR3 sequence is CASSPGGAPNTEAFF. The CDR3 nucleotides are TGTGCCAGCAGCCCCGGCGGGGCCCCGAACACTGAAGCTTTCTTT.

There are a few counts of this clonotype. The chain recombines TRBV5-1 with TRBJ2-6; maybe TRBD2 (5 bases). The CDR3 is 17 residues long. The V and J ends lost 2 bases and 0 bases respectively, with 12 bases between them. Per the germline V gene, CDR1 is SGHRS and CDR2 is YFSETQ. The CDR3 DNA sequence: TGCGCCAGCAGCTTAAGATCCGGACTCTCTGGGGCCAACGTCCTGACTTTC. This sequence encodes CASSLRSGLSGANVLTF.

This clonotype was seen more than once but under ten times. The chain employs TRBV6-5 and TRBJ2-1, with 10 bases lining up with TRBD2. The CDR3 consists of 16 residues. CDR1 and CDR2 from the germline V gene are MNHEY and SVGAGI. Germline trimming cut 6 bases from V and 10 bases from J; bases unmatched to any gene: 15. The CDR3 coding sequence is TGTGCCAGCAGAAGTGGGTCACTAGCGGGGTCGGGAGAGCAGTTCTTC. Protein: CASRSGSLAGSGEQFF.

The V gene is TRBV6-6, the J gene TRBJ1-1; 8 nucleotides align to TRBD1. The CDR3 extends over 15 amino acids. V lost 8 bases and J lost 0; bases outside the gene matches: 8. The germline V gene encodes CDR1 MNHNY and CDR2 SVGAGI (reference sequence). DNA for the CDR3: TGTGCCAGCGGTCATACAGGGGGTTTGAACACTGAAGCTTTCTTT. It codes for CASGHTGGLNTEAFF.

This chain links TRBV21-1 with TRBJ1-3. TRBV21-1 is tagged as a pseudogene. The CDR3 spans 10 residues. This chain's CDR3 is CASTHGTIYF. CDR3 DNA: TGTGCCAGCACCCACGGCACCATATATTTT.

The chain has TRBV30 and TRBJ2-7, with 10 bases aligning to TRBD2. The CDR3 length is 14 residues. Per the germline V gene, CDR1 is GTSNPN and CDR2 is SVGIG (reference sequence). V trimming: 2 bases; J trimming: 4 bases; junction bases outside the gene matches: 5. The CDR3 bases are TGTGCCTGGAGTACAAGCGGGGGGGCATACGAGCAGTACTTC. It encodes CAWSTSGGAYEQYF.

The V and J genes are TRBV12-3 or TRBV12-4 and TRBJ2-3; D ambiguous. Trimming shortened V by 5 bases and J by 0 bases, and 9 bases separated the two germline ends. The CDR3 is 14 residues long. The CDR3: CASSTELSTDTQYF. Written as DNA, the CDR3 is TGTGCCAGCAGTACGGAGCTTAGCACAGATACGCAGTATTTT.

The J gene is TRBJ2-5, the V gene TRBV7-9; maybe TRBD1 (5 bases). The ends were cut back, 5 bases at V and 7 bases at J, with 20 bases in the middle. CDR1 and CDR2 from the germline V gene are SEHNR and FQNEAQ (reference sequence). There are 15 residues in the CDR3. The CDR3 DNA sequence: TGTGCCAGCAGCCCCGAAACAGGACCCACCAGGACCCAGTACTTC. Translating gives CASSPETGPTRTQYF.

This clonotype was observed at least ten times. The chain combines TRBV10-3 with TRBJ1-1; TRBD1 might be the D (6 bases). Trimming left V 9 bases short and J 4 bases short, with 15 bases between. The CDR3 is 13 residues long. CDR1 and CDR2 (germline): ENHRY, SYGVKD. Written as DNA, the CDR3 is TGTGCCATGTCGGGGGCCCGTGGCACTGAAGCTTTCTTT. Translating it yields CAMSGARGTEAFF.

The rearrangement uses TRBV20-1 and TRBJ2-3; 7 positions match TRBD2. With 6 bases clipped from V and 1 base from J, the junction kept 10 bases outside the gene matches. The length of the CDR3 is 15 residues. Germline CDR1 reads DFQATT; CDR2 reads SNEGSKA (reference sequence). Here the CDR3 reads CSAGRREAGTDTQYF. For the CDR3, the DNA is TGCAGTGCCGGAAGACGGGAGGCGGGCACAGATACGCAGTATTTT.

In this sample, this clonotype turned up a few times. The gene calls are TRBV5-1 and TRBJ2-7; 9 bases match TRBD1. The germline V gene has CDR1 SGHRS and CDR2 YFSETQ. The CDR3 covers 15 residues. V shed 4 bases, J shed 2 bases, and the junction held 7 bases outside the gene matches. The CDR3 protein is CASSLRDRETYEQYF. The CDR3 DNA follows: TGCGCCAGCAGCCTCCGGGACAGGGAAACCTACGAGCAGTACTTC.

The chain employs TRBV30 and TRBJ2-1, with 13 bases lining up with TRBD2. V lost 6 bases, J lost 9 bases, and 8 bases stayed unmatched. The CDR3 is made up of 14 amino acids. Germline V gives CDR1 GTSNPN, CDR2 SVGIG (reference sequence). CDR3 protein: CACETSGGAVEQFF. CDR3 in DNA: TGTGCCTGTGAAACTAGCGGGGGGGCCGTTGAGCAGTTCTTC.